These 28 T cell receptor beta chains were sequenced from one sample in a study of T cell repertoires in cytomegalovirus infection. TCRdb processed the reads anew with MiXCR; each CDR3 protein has one entry. The profile shows 250,000 or so distinct CDR3 sequences, about 18% of them singletons. The sequenced sample was CD8+ T cells from PBMCs. The receptors stem from a human donor in good health (CMV status not recorded). Some clones in this sample may be carry-over from other donors' samples.

The sample holds a few counts of this clonotype. This chain connects TRBV27 to TRBJ1-1; D gene uncertain. The CDR3 has 12 amino acids. From germline, CDR1 is MNHEY and CDR2 SMNVEV (reference sequence). Trimming shortened V by 3 bases and J by 8 bases, and 10 bases separated the two germline ends. CDR3: CASSFMGKEAFF. CDR3 DNA sequence: TGTGCCAGCAGTTTTATGGGTAAGGAAGCTTTCTTT.

In its sample, this clonotype was seen many times. V and J are TRBV6-1 and TRBJ2-7; perhaps D is TRBD1 or TRBD2 (5 bases each). V dropped 1 base and J dropped 6 bases, with 10 bases sitting between them. Germline CDR1 and CDR2: MNHNS and SASEGT. CDR3 length: 13 residues. The CDR3 nucleotides read TGTGCCAGCAGTGAAGGATCCGGGGCCGAGCAGTACTTC. It yields the protein CASSEGSGAEQYF.

This clonotype was observed many times. The chain recombines TRBV6-1 with TRBJ2-1, with unresolved D. CDR3 length: 14 residues. Trimming took 2 bases from V and 5 from J, leaving 10 bases between them. Per the germline V gene, CDR1 is MNHNS and CDR2 is SASEGT. CDR3 nucleotide sequence: TGTGCCAGCAGTGAATATCAGTGGGACAATGAGCAGTTCTTC. Amino acid sequence: CASSEYQWDNEQFF.

V gene TRBV28 combines with J gene TRBJ2-7; tentatively, D is TRBD2 (7 bases). Germline lookup yields CDR1 MDHEN and CDR2 SYDVKM. Between the trimmed V and J ends, which lost 4 bases and 12 bases, there was a span of 16 bases. The CDR3 sequence is 12 residues long. The CDR3 DNA reads TGTGCCAGCAGTTCGCCCTGGGGGGGCTGGTACTTC. Its protein is CASSSPWGGWYF.

In this sample, this clonotype turned up a few times. The J gene is TRBJ1-2, the V gene TRBV19; D is undetermined. Trimming left V 5 bases short and J 3 bases short, with 7 bases between. The germline V gene has CDR1 LNHDA and CDR2 SQIVND (reference sequence). The CDR3 has 12 residues. The DNA for the CDR3 is TGTGCCAGTAGTCTCGGGGACTATGGCTACACCTTC. Protein product: CASSLGDYGYTF.

This clonotype turned up a few times. The chain employs TRBV6-5 and TRBJ2-5; 14 nucleotides align to TRBD2. The CDR3 is made up of 17 amino acids. V was clipped by 0 bases and J by 2 bases; unmatched bases: 2. Germline CDR1 and CDR2: MNHEY and SVGAGI. The CDR3 nucleotides are TGTGCCAGCAGTTACTCCGGACTAGCGGGGGGACAAGAGACCCAGTACTTC. Protein sequence: CASSYSGLAGGQETQYF.

The genes are TRBV7-3 and TRBJ1-1; D may be TRBD1 (5 bases). The V gene lost 8 bases and the J gene lost 3 bases, with 19 bases spanning the gap. Germline CDR1 and CDR2: SGHTA and FQGTGA. The CDR3 loop spans 15 amino acids. Here the CDR3 DNA reads TGTGCCAGCCAATTGGGGCCCGAGACGGACACTGAAGCTTTCTTT. Amino acid sequence: CASQLGPETDTEAFF.

This clonotype turned up a few times. This chain uses TRBV7-3 with TRBJ1-6; D remains unclear. This CDR3 region has 13 residues. From germline, CDR1 is SGHTA and CDR2 FQGTGA. Trimming shortened V by 1 base and J by 13 bases, and 11 bases separated the two germline ends. The CDR3 sequence is CASSLNLNTPLHF. In nucleotides, the CDR3 is TGTGCCAGCAGCTTAAACTTGAACACCCCCCTCCACTTT.

In its sample, this clonotype was seen many times. This rearrangement joins TRBV7-9 to TRBJ2-3, with no clear D. V was cut by 0 bases and J by 4 bases, with 11 bases left in between. The germline V gene encodes CDR1 SEHNR and CDR2 FQNEAQ (reference sequence). The CDR3 extends over 15 amino acids. The CDR3 protein is CASSLAWSDPDTQYF. The CDR3 DNA reads as TGTGCCAGCAGCTTAGCGTGGAGTGACCCAGATACGCAGTATTTT.

The chain combines TRBV5-6 with TRBJ2-7, with D uncertain. The germline V gene has CDR1 SGHDT and CDR2 YYEEEE. There are 15 residues in the CDR3. Trimming took 0 bases from V and 3 from J, leaving 13 bases between them. In DNA form, the CDR3 reads TGTGCCAGCAGCTTGGCCCCGGGCACCCTCTACGAGCAGTACTTC. This sequence encodes CASSLAPGTLYEQYF.

The J gene is TRBJ1-5, the V gene TRBV11-1; TRBD1 matches 8 bases. The J segment lost 9 bases and the V segment lost 5 bases, leaving 15 bases of the junction unmatched. The length of the CDR3 is 16 residues. Per germline, CDR1 SGHAT and CDR2 FQDESV (reference sequence). In nucleotides, the CDR3 is TGTGCCAGCAGCCCGCGCCCCGGACAGGGTTTATTGCCCCAGCATTTT. Its protein is CASSPRPGQGLLPQHF.

The V and J genes are TRBV11-2 and TRBJ2-3, with D possibly being TRBD2 (5 bases). Deletions cut 3 bases from V and 0 bases from J, with 13 bases between. Germline assignment: CDR1 SGHAT and CDR2 FQNNGV. The CDR3 extends over 16 amino acids. The CDR3 spells CASSFYGILSTDTQYF. CDR3 coding DNA: TGTGCCAGCAGCTTTTACGGGATTCTGAGCACAGATACGCAGTATTTT. The full variable domain, with the rest looked up from reference TRBV11-2 and TRBJ2-3, is EAGVAQSPRYKIIEKRQSVAFWCNPISGHATLYWYQQILGQGPKLLIQFQNNGVVDDSQLPKDRFSAERLKGVDSTLKIQPAKLEDSAVYLCASSFYGILSTDTQYFGPGTRLTVL.

The rearrangement links TRBV6-6 to TRBJ1-4, with a possible D match to TRBD1 (5 bases). Germline CDR1 and CDR2: MNHNY and SVGAGI (reference sequence). Trimming took off 7 bases at V and 8 bases at J, with 23 bases between the two ends. The CDR3 is 16 amino acids. DNA of the CDR3: TGTGCCAGCAACCGAAGGGGACCGCAGGTATACGAAAAACTGTTTTTT. It codes for CASNRRGPQVYEKLFF.

In its sample, this clonotype was seen many times. The genes are TRBV4-3 and TRBJ2-7; a possible D gene is TRBD1 (6 bases). Trimming took 2 bases from V and 6 from J, leaving 20 bases between them. The CDR3 spans 16 residues. Germline V gives CDR1 LGHNA, CDR2 YSLEER. DNA for the CDR3: TGCGCCAGCAGCCAAACCATAACAGGGTTTGCGCTCGAGCAGTACTTC. Residues: CASSQTITGFALEQYF.

V and J are TRBV20-1 and TRBJ1-3, with D perhaps TRBD1 (5 bases). The CDR3 contains 19 residues. V shed 0 bases and J shed 2 bases, with 23 bases lying between them. CDR1 is DFQATT, CDR2 SNEGSKA, per germline (reference sequence). The CDR3 nucleotides are TGCAGTGCTAGAGATCCGGGATCCCGGCAGGGCATTCCTGGAAACACCATATATTTT. Protein product: CSARDPGSRQGIPGNTIYF.

This clonotype was picked up a small number of times. This chain connects TRBV25-1 to TRBJ2-7; D is possibly TRBD2 (6 bases). Germline V lookup: CDR1 MGHDK, CDR2 SYGVNS. V was pared by 5 bases and J by 6 bases, with 11 bases between. The CDR3 has 12 amino acids. The CDR3 nucleotides are TGTGCCAGCAGTATGGGGGGTACCGAGCAGTACTTC. As protein: CASSMGGTEQYF.

Many counts were recorded for this clonotype. The V gene is TRBV6-6, the J gene TRBJ2-3; D is ambiguous. The CDR3 spans 17 residues. Per germline, CDR1 MNHNY and CDR2 SVGAGI (reference sequence). V was shortened by 0 bases and J by 0 bases, with 13 bases between the two germline ends. Here the CDR3 reads CASSYSTLLRSTDTQYF. DNA for the CDR3: TGTGCCAGCAGTTACTCGACGCTTTTGCGGAGCACAGATACGCAGTATTTT.

This clonotype was observed many times. V and J are TRBV7-6 and TRBJ2-2; D not certain. The germline V gene has CDR1 SGHVS and CDR2 FNYEAQ. V shed 6 bases and J shed 6 bases, with 17 bases lying between them. The CDR3 is made up of 15 amino acids. CDR3 amino acids: CASSYLTDLSGELFF. The CDR3 DNA reads TGTGCCAGCAGTTATTTGACGGATTTGTCCGGGGAGCTGTTTTTT.

Remarks on this clonotype: A read error may explain this, as a much larger clone is one base away. The gene calls are TRBV11-1 and TRBJ1-1; no clear D. Germline assignment: CDR1 SGHAT and CDR2 FQDESV (reference sequence). This CDR3 spans 14 amino acids. The CDR3 sequence is CVSSGEGWDTEAFF. As DNA, the CDR3 is TGTGTCAGCAGCGGAGAGGGTTGGGACACTGAAGCTTTCTTT.

This clonotype has at least ten counts. This chain connects TRBV7-6 to TRBJ2-5; 9 bases align to TRBD1. The V and J ends lost 1 base and 5 bases, in that order; junction bases with no gene match: 11. The CDR3 has 17 residues. CDR1 is SGHVS, CDR2 FNYEAQ, per germline. CDR3 nucleotide sequence: TGTGCCAGCAGCTTAGGGACCGGGACAGGGAAGACGGAGACCCAGTACTTC. It specifies CASSLGTGTGKTETQYF.

Only a few counts were recorded for this clonotype. The chain joins TRBV4-1 to TRBJ1-2, with 12 bases that match TRBD1. J gave up 8 bases and V 1 base, and 5 bases lay outside the gene matches. Germline V gives CDR1 MGHRA, CDR2 YSYEKL. The CDR3 is 15 residues long. The CDR3 nucleotides read TGCGCCAGCAGCCAAGCCGGGACAGGGGGCCGGGGCTACACCTTC. The encoded protein is CASSQAGTGGRGYTF.

There are a few counts of this clonotype. The V and J genes are TRBV19 and TRBJ2-1, with TRBD2 matching over 11 bases. The CDR3 extends over 17 amino acids. The J segment lost 2 bases and the V segment lost 6 bases, leaving 9 bases of the junction unmatched. Germline loops: CDR1 LNHDA, CDR2 SQIVND (reference sequence). In DNA, the CDR3 is TGTGCCAGTAGCGAAAGCCAACTAGCGGGGGCCTACAATGAGCAGTTCTTC. This codes for CASSESQLAGAYNEQFF.

In its sample, this clonotype was seen many times. The V call is TRBV6-1, the J call TRBJ1-5; D is undetermined. V was shortened by 2 bases and J by 4 bases, with 15 bases between the two germline ends. Germline CDR1 and CDR2: MNHNS and SASEGT. The CDR3 consists of 16 residues. The CDR3 nucleotides are TGTGCCAGCAGTGAATCGGTAGGGAGCGATAATCAGCCCCAGCATTTT. Translating gives CASSESVGSDNQPQHF.

The rearrangement links TRBV12-3 or TRBV12-4 to TRBJ2-5; D not certain. The CDR3 loop spans 11 amino acids. Trimming cost V 8 bases and J 5 bases, with 9 bases left between them. The CDR3, as DNA: TGTGCCAGCCAAACCGGCGAGACCCAGTACTTC. It yields the protein CASQTGETQYF.

There are many counts of this clonotype. The chain combines TRBV12-3 or TRBV12-4 with TRBJ2-1; D may match TRBD1 or TRBD2 (6 bases each). CDR3 length equals 17 residues. V gave up 6 bases and J gave up 4 bases, with 22 bases separating them. CDR3 bases: TGTGCCAGCAGAGACGCCTCGGGGGCCACAACTTACAATGAGCAGTTCTTC. This gives the protein CASRDASGATTYNEQFF.

The CDR3 DNA reads as TGTGCCAGCAGCCTAACCGGGACAGGGTGGAGGGAGCAGTACTTC. This translates into CASSLTGTGWREQYF. This chain uses TRBV7-9 with TRBJ2-7; 9 bases map to TRBD1. Unmatched junction bases numbered 12, after V lost 5 bases and J lost 7 bases. The germline V gene has CDR1 SEHNR and CDR2 FQNEAQ (reference sequence). The CDR3 is 15 residues long.

Notes on this clonotype: Since a much larger clone is just one base distant, this may be a read error. The DNA for the CDR3 is TGTGCCAGCAGCGCTGGGACTAGCGGTGGGGAGACCCAGTACTTC. As protein: CASSAGTSGGETQYF. V is TRBV5-5 and J is TRBJ2-5; the match to TRBD2 covers 11 bases. Germline lookup yields CDR1 SGHKS and CDR2 YYEKEE (reference sequence). The CDR3 has 15 amino acids. V lost 4 bases and J lost 5; bases outside the gene matches: 7.

There are many counts of this clonotype. V gene TRBV10-3 combines with J gene TRBJ1-2, with D perhaps matching TRBD1 (5 bases). The CDR3 has 13 amino acids. V lost 11 bases and J 6 bases, leaving 19 bases between the germline ends. Germline CDR1 and CDR2: ENHRY and SYGVKD. CDR3: CAVGDLDRNGYTF. For the CDR3, the DNA is TGTGCCGTCGGGGACCTCGACAGAAATGGCTACACCTTC.